These 21 T cell receptor beta chains came from one sample sequenced in a study of blood T cells in healthy people across ages. The use of a sample-barcoded 5' primer and a J-beta primer mix characterized a second PCR of about 6 to 11 cycles. TCRdb re-analysed the 5' RACE reads in MiXCR, keeping a single row per CDR3 protein. The data hold about 1.8 million distinct CDR3 sequences, with 40% to 55% observed a single time. Sequencing was done on a sample of blood. All receptors derive from a woman aged 40 to 49 in good health.

The chain recombines TRBV4-2 with TRBJ2-5; TRBD2 agrees at 8 bases. Germline assignment: CDR1 LGHNA and CDR2 YNFKEQ. V lost 3 bases and J lost 5; bases outside the gene matches: 5. CDR3 length: 14 amino acids. The CDR3 bases are TGTGCCAGCAGCCATGTCGGGGGGGTGGAGACCCAGTACTTC. Translation gives CASSHVGGVETQYF.

The genes are TRBV5-5 and TRBJ1-5; no clear D gene. CDR1 is SGHKS and CDR2 is YYEKEE in the germline V gene (reference sequence). Trimming left V 0 bases short and J 3 bases short, with 7 bases between. The length of the CDR3 is 14 residues. CDR3 sequence: CASSLGALNQPQHF. For the CDR3, the DNA is TGTGCCAGCAGCTTGGGGGCCCTCAATCAGCCCCAGCATTTT.

In this sample, this clonotype turned up a few times. The chain's CDR3 is CASSYGVVGTNEKLFF. In DNA, the CDR3 is TGTGCCAGCAGTTACGGGGTGGTGGGGACTAATGAAAAACTGTTTTTT. This chain uses TRBV6-5 with TRBJ1-4; D uncertain. The V end was cut by 2 bases, the J end by 2 bases, with 12 bases between. From germline, CDR1 is MNHEY and CDR2 SVGAGI. This CDR3 contains 16 residues.

The chain uses TRBV29-1 and TRBJ2-2; possibly TRBD2 for D (5 bases). The CDR3 is made up of 14 amino acids. Germline V gene sequence: CDR1 SQVTM, CDR2 ANQGSEA. V lost 2 bases and J 1 base, leaving 8 bases between the germline ends. The CDR3 DNA follows: TGCAGCGTTGAAAAGGGAGTGAACACCGGGGAGCTGTTTTTT. It codes for CSVEKGVNTGELFF.

The chain recombines TRBV25-1 with TRBJ2-5; 8 positions match TRBD2. Judging by the DNA end, TRBJ2-7 fits better; the J call may be wrong. Germline CDR1 and CDR2: MGHDK and SYGVNS. The CDR3 contains 15 residues. CDR3 nucleotides: TGTGCCAACACTCCCCCCGGGAGGGGGAAGAACGAGCAGTACTTC. Translating gives CANTPPGRGKNEQYF.

This clonotype has more than one count but fewer than ten. The junction does not match germline at one end; this may be a read error. This chain joins TRBV10-3 and TRBJ2-7, with a tentative D call TRBD2 (6 bases). CDR1 ENHRY and CDR2 SYGVKD come from the germline V gene. The CDR3 extends over 12 amino acids. This chain's CDR3 is CAISLASSEQYF. In nucleotides, the CDR3 is TGTGCCATCAGTCTAGCGTCCTCCGAGCAGTACTTC.

This chain's CDR3 is CASSRGRTGSQPQHF. The CDR3 nucleotides read TGCGCCAGCAGCCGGGGGAGAACAGGGTCTCAGCCCCAGCATTTT. The chain recombines TRBV4-3 with TRBJ1-5; TRBD1 might be the D (6 bases). From germline, CDR1 is LGHNA and CDR2 YSLEER. This CDR3 region has 15 residues. The V end lost 4 bases, the J end lost 6 bases, and 16 bases lay between the germline ends.

This chain connects TRBV12-3 or TRBV12-4 to TRBJ2-5, with 11 bases matching TRBD1. After removal of 1 base from V and 11 bases from J, the junction contained 18 bases not matched to a gene. The CDR3 is 18 amino acids. CDR3: CASSLGRGDRGSYNEQYF. DNA of the CDR3: TGTGCCAGCAGTTTAGGACGAGGGGACAGGGGGTCCTACAATGAGCAGTACTTC.

This clonotype was found a few times. V usage is TRBV20-1 and J usage is TRBJ1-6; D gene unclear. The CDR3 consists of 11 residues. V lost 3 bases and J 9 bases, leaving 6 bases between the germline ends. The germline CDR1 and CDR2 sequences are DFQATT and SNEGSKA (reference sequence). The CDR3 sequence is CSASAASPLHF. DNA for the CDR3: TGCAGTGCTAGTGCAGCTTCACCCCTCCACTTT.

The rearrangement joins TRBV11-2 to TRBJ2-5; D is possibly TRBD1 (6 bases). Germline CDR1 SGHAT, CDR2 FQNNGV. This CDR3 is 14 amino acids long. Trimming stripped 2 bases from V and 9 bases from J, with 16 bases between. This CDR3 is CASSLSPGEPAQYF. CDR3 in DNA: TGTGCCAGCAGCTTATCGCCAGGGGAGCCAGCCCAGTACTTC.

This rearrangement joins TRBV9 to TRBJ2-5; 7 bases are a match to TRBD2. The CDR3 length is 17 residues. J was trimmed by 5 bases and V by 4 bases; bases with no gene match: 17. The germline CDR1 and CDR2 sequences are SGDLS and YYNGEE. The CDR3 nucleotides read TGTGCCAGCAGCCCAAGAGGGAGGGACGGATTAATGGAGACCCAGTACTTC. Protein: CASSPRGRDGLMETQYF.

The rearrangement joins TRBV6-5 to TRBJ2-4; D perhaps matches TRBD2 (6 bases). CDR1 is MNHEY, CDR2 SVGAGI, per germline. The CDR3 extends over 15 amino acids. Trimming took 6 bases from V and 4 from J, leaving 16 bases between them. CDR3 protein: CASRATGRSKNIQYF. CDR3 in DNA: TGTGCCAGCAGAGCCACCGGGAGAAGTAAAAACATTCAGTACTTC.

The rearrangement links TRBV6-2 or TRBV6-3 to TRBJ2-1; 9 positions agree with TRBD2. The J call is uncertain, as TRBJ2-7 better fits the DNA end. This CDR3 comprises 16 residues. The germline gives CDR1 MNHEY, CDR2 SVGEGT. The CDR3 nucleotides are TGTGCCAGCAGCCGACCTAGCGGGGAGTCCTACAATGAGCAGTACTTC. It codes for CASSRPSGESYNEQYF.

This clonotype has only one observation. This may be a read error: a much more frequent sequence differs by one nucleotide. The gene calls are TRBV7-3 and TRBJ2-3, with TRBD2 identical over 8 bases. This CDR3 has 14 amino acids. Germline CDR1 reads SGHTA; CDR2 reads FQGTGA. The chain's CDR3 is CTSSLAGTSDTQYF. CDR3 bases: TGTACCAGCAGCTTAGCGGGGACATCAGATACGCAGTATTTT.

The rearrangement links TRBV5-6 to TRBJ1-5, with TRBD1 identical over 12 bases. The J segment lost 5 bases and the V segment lost 2 bases, leaving 5 bases of the junction unmatched. Germline-derived CDR1 and CDR2 are SGHDT and YYEEEE. The CDR3 consists of 16 residues. The CDR3 DNA reads TGTGCCAGCAGCTTCAAGGGGACAGGGGGCTATCAGCCCCAGCATTTT. It encodes CASSFKGTGGYQPQHF.

This clonotype was recorded a few times. The chain links TRBV24-1 to TRBJ2-3; 8 bases fit TRBD1. The V segment lost 2 bases and the J segment 3 bases; nucleotides outside the gene matches: 9. Germline CDR1 and CDR2: KGHDR and SFDVKD. This CDR3 has 17 amino acids. The CDR3: CATSDYEDRALTDTQYF. Written as DNA, the CDR3 is TGTGCCACCAGTGATTATGAGGACAGGGCTTTGACAGATACGCAGTATTTT.

This chain links TRBV12-3 or TRBV12-4 with TRBJ2-1; 8 nucleotides line up with TRBD2. V dropped 3 bases and J dropped 6; count of bases not matched to a gene: 13. The CDR3 runs to 17 residues. CDR3 nucleotide sequence: TGTGCCAGCAGTTTGGACCCGGGGGGGACAACTCCCAATGAGCAGTTCTTC. Amino acid sequence: CASSLDPGGTTPNEQFF.

This chain links TRBV20-1 with TRBJ2-1; 10 bases fit TRBD2. This CDR3 has 18 amino acids. The V and J ends lost 2 bases and 0 bases, in that order; junction bases with no gene match: 10. CDR1 DFQATT and CDR2 SNEGSKA come from the germline V gene (reference sequence). The CDR3 DNA follows: TGCAGTGCTAGATTCGGACTAGCGGCGGCAGGCTCCTACAATGAGCAGTTCTTC. Translation: CSARFGLAAAGSYNEQFF.

This clonotype was counted between two and nine times. V and J are TRBV7-2 and TRBJ2-1; D possibly uses TRBD1 or TRBD2 (5 bases each). The germline V gene encodes CDR1 SGHTA and CDR2 FQGNSA. The germline V and J ends were trimmed by 4 bases and 5 bases, with 6 bases remaining between them. The CDR3 length is 12 residues. Written as DNA, the CDR3 is TGTGCCAGCAGCTGGGACCACAATGAGCAGTTCTTC. It specifies CASSWDHNEQFF.

The chain is built from TRBV24-1 and TRBJ2-7; perhaps TRBD1 as D (5 bases). The assigned J gene may be wrong: the sequence end matches TRBJ2-5 better. CDR3 length: 17 residues. Germline assignment: CDR1 KGHDR and CDR2 SFDVKD. The CDR3 loop is CATKPGDGQGMMETQYF. For the CDR3, the DNA is TGTGCCACCAAACCCGGCGATGGGCAGGGCATGATGGAGACCCAGTACTTC.

This clonotype was seen only a few times. The chain is built from TRBV10-3 and TRBJ2-5; no definite D call. The J call is doubtful: the DNA matches TRBJ2-7 better. The length of the CDR3 is 11 residues. Germline V lookup: CDR1 ENHRY, CDR2 SYGVKD. The CDR3 spells CAISEWTEQYF. In nucleotides, the CDR3 is TGTGCCATCAGTGAGTGGACCGAGCAGTACTTC.